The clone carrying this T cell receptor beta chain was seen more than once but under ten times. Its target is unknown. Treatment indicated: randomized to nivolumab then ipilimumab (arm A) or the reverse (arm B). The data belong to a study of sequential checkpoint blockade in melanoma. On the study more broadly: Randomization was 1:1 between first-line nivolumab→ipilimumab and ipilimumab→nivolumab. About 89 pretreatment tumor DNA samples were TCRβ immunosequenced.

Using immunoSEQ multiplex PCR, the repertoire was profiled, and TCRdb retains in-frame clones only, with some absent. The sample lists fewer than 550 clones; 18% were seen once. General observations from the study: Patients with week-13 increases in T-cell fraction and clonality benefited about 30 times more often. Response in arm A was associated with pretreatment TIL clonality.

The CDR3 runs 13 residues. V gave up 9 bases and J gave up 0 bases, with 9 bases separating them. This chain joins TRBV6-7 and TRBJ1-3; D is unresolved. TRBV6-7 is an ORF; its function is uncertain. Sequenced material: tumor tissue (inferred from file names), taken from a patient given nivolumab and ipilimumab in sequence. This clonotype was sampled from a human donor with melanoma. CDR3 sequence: CASFRSSGNTIYF. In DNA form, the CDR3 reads TGTGCCAGTTTCAGAAGCTCTGGAAACACCATATATTTT.